These 10 T cell receptor beta chains came from one sample sequenced in a study of cytomegalovirus exposure and HLA in healthy donors. The PCR had 60 Vbeta and 13 Jbeta primers. Data came from immunoSEQ multiplex PCR; TCRdb stores just in-frame clones and leaves some out. The sample has under 200,000 clones, around 80% seen once. Input material: PBMCs. These receptor sequences come from a man aged 25-40 years in good health and CMV-seronegative.

The chain employs TRBV10-3 and TRBJ1-2; 7 positions agree with TRBD1. Germline CDR1 is ENHRY and CDR2 is SYGVKD. V trimming: 3 bases; J trimming: 4 bases; junction bases outside the gene matches: 11. The CDR3 runs to 16 residues. CDR3 sequence (DNA): TGTGCCATCAGTGACCCAGGGGACAGTCTTTTCTATGGCTACACCTTC. This translates into CAISDPGDSLFYGYTF.

V and J are TRBV11-3 and TRBJ2-1; tentative D call: TRBD2 (6 bases). CDR3 size: 13 residues. Trimming shortened V by 6 bases and J by 8 bases, and 14 bases separated the two germline ends. Per germline, CDR1 SGHNT and CDR2 YENEEA. This CDR3 reads CASRKKSGDEQFF. DNA for the CDR3: TGTGCCAGCAGAAAAAAGTCGGGGGATGAGCAGTTCTTC.

J is TRBJ2-7 and V is TRBV11-2; D is possibly TRBD1 (5 bases). The CDR3 is 13 amino acids. Trimming stripped 3 bases from V and 3 bases from J, with 9 bases between. Per the germline V gene, CDR1 is SGHAT and CDR2 is FQNNGV. The CDR3 reads CASSFGAGYEQYF. The CDR3 DNA reads TGTGCCAGCAGCTTTGGGGCAGGCTACGAGCAGTACTTC.

This rearrangement joins TRBV7-2 to TRBJ2-3; perhaps TRBD2 as D (7 bases). The germline CDR1 and CDR2 sequences are SGHTA and FQGNSA. Trimming removed 5 bases at V and 2 bases at J, with 14 bases between. CDR3 length: 15 amino acids. The CDR3 loop reads CASSAGGPLTDTQYF. As DNA, the CDR3 is TGTGCCAGCAGCGCCGGGGGGCCCCTCACAGATACGCAGTATTTT.

The genes are TRBV19 and TRBJ1-5; D uncertain. This CDR3 is 13 amino acids long. V was trimmed by 7 bases and J by 4 bases, leaving 11 bases between them. The germline V gene encodes CDR1 LNHDA and CDR2 SQIVND (reference sequence). The CDR3 spells CASNFRSNQPQHF. The CDR3 DNA reads as TGTGCCAGTAATTTTCGTTCTAATCAGCCCCAGCATTTT.

The chain is built from TRBV5-1 and TRBJ2-3; TRBD2 matches at 10 bases. Germline lookup yields CDR1 SGHRS and CDR2 YFSETQ. The junction had 16 bases not matched to a gene; V was cut back by 2 bases and J by 1 base. This CDR3 spans 20 amino acids. The CDR3 nucleotides read TGCGCCAGCAGCTTTTGGCTAGCGGGAGTTACGATGCAAGGCACAGATACGCAGTATTTT. This translates into CASSFWLAGVTMQGTDTQYF. Together with reference TRBV5-1 and TRBJ2-3, the CDR3 gives the full variable domain: KAGVTQTPRYLIKTRGQQVTLSCSPISGHRSVSWYQQTPGQGLQFLFEYFSETQRNKGNFPGRFSGRQFSNSRSEMNVSTLELGDSALYLCASSFWLAGVTMQGTDTQYFGPGTRLTVL.

CDR3 sequence: CATASGQETQYF. The CDR3, as DNA: TGTGCCACTGCTAGCGGCCAAGAGACCCAGTACTTC. The chain joins TRBV19 to TRBJ2-5, with 7 bases fitting TRBD2. V gave up 10 bases and J gave up 1 base; unmatched junction bases: 3. Germline V lookup: CDR1 LNHDA, CDR2 SQIVND (reference sequence). This CDR3 contains 12 residues.

This sequence joins TRBV30 and TRBJ1-1, with D uncertain. CDR1 is GTSNPN, CDR2 SVGIG, per germline (reference sequence). Trimming pared 7 bases from V and 2 bases from J, leaving 5 bases between. The CDR3 has 10 residues. CDR3 sequence (DNA): TGTGCCTATCAAAACACTGAAGCTTTCTTT. This codes for CAYQNTEAFF.

This clone was observed a handful of times. This chain links TRBV9 with TRBJ2-3; TRBD2 agrees at 7 bases. J was trimmed by 2 bases and V by 0 bases; bases with no gene match: 6. The CDR3 has 16 amino acids. In germline, CDR1 is SGDLS, CDR2 YYNGEE. The CDR3 DNA follows: TGTGCCAGCAGCGTAGTTCCAGCGGGATTCACAGATACGCAGTATTTT. Its protein is CASSVVPAGFTDTQYF.

The chain has TRBV5-1 and TRBJ2-7; 8 nucleotides agree with TRBD1. Germline V CDR1 and CDR2: SGHRS, YFSETQ. Germline trimming cut 3 bases from V and 6 bases from J; bases unmatched to any gene: 14. CDR3 size: 16 residues. The CDR3 sequence: CASSWDDRGKGLEQYF. CDR3 in DNA: TGCGCCAGCAGCTGGGACGACAGGGGAAAGGGGCTCGAGCAGTACTTC.